The 19 T cell receptor beta chains reported below all come from one sample, sequenced in a study of a mutant IDH1 vaccine in newly diagnosed glioma. The time point denotes: baseline, week 1 (first vaccination visit). As for treatment: pre-vaccination baseline after standard-of-care therapy. Sequencing used immunoSEQ multiplex PCR; TCRdb keeps in-frame clones, though not all of them. In the table there are 50,000 to 65,000 clones, 65% to 80% of which are singletons. The specimen was PBMCs, collected from a glioma patient treated with radiotherapy, temozolomide or both. These TCRs come from a woman aged 40-49 years with glioma.

The chain joins TRBV19 to TRBJ2-7; D possibly corresponds to TRBD1 (5 bases). Trimming left V 5 bases short and J 3 bases short, with 11 bases between. Germline CDR1 LNHDA, CDR2 SQIVND (reference sequence). The CDR3 spans 13 residues. The DNA for the CDR3 is TGTGCCAGTAGTCCTCCAGGGATCTACGAGCAGTACTTC. This gives the protein CASSPPGIYEQYF.

Only one count was recorded for this clone. The chain carries TRBV7-6 and TRBJ1-5; D remains unclear. Germline V gene data show CDR1 as SGHVS and CDR2 as FNYEAQ. Trimming pared 2 bases from V and 8 bases from J, leaving 10 bases between. The CDR3 is made up of 13 amino acids. For the CDR3, the DNA is TGTGCCAGCAGCTTACAGCCCCAGGAGCCCCAGCATTTT. Its translation is CASSLQPQEPQHF.

CDR3 loop: CASSSRGLAGSSSYNEQFF. In nucleotides, the CDR3 is TGTGCCAGCAGCTCCCGAGGACTAGCGGGGTCTAGCTCCTACAATGAGCAGTTCTTC. This chain uses TRBV7-2 with TRBJ2-1, with 12 bases lining up with TRBD2. Germline CDR1 is SGHTA and CDR2 is FQGNSA. V dropped 4 bases and J dropped 0; count of bases not matched to a gene: 10. The CDR3 is made up of 19 amino acids.

This clone was seen just once. The chain carries TRBV20-1 and TRBJ2-5, with D maybe TRBD1 (6 bases). Trimming cost V 3 bases and J 4 bases, with 6 bases left between them. Germline V gene data show CDR1 as DFQATT and CDR2 as SNEGSKA (reference sequence). This CDR3 is built from 11 residues. The CDR3 sequence is CSARDRETQYF. CDR3 nucleotides: TGCAGTGCTAGGGACAGAGAGACCCAGTACTTC.

V gene TRBV5-1 combines with J gene TRBJ1-3; 9 nucleotides match TRBD1. The germline V gene encodes CDR1 SGHRS and CDR2 YFSETQ. J lost 7 bases, V lost 0 bases, and 14 bases had no gene match. The CDR3 is made up of 18 amino acids. The CDR3 nucleotides read TGCGCCAGCAGCTTGGGTCACACCGGGACAGGGCGAGGGAACACCATATATTTT. It is translated as CASSLGHTGTGRGNTIYF.

The rearrangement joins TRBV9 to TRBJ1-4, with TRBD1 matching over 7 bases. This CDR3 is 15 amino acids long. CDR1 and CDR2 from the germline V gene are SGDLS and YYNGEE. The junction had 6 bases not matched to a gene; V was cut back by 0 bases and J by 7 bases. The CDR3 spells CASSVGKGAGEKLFF. DNA of the CDR3: TGTGCCAGCAGCGTAGGGAAGGGGGCGGGTGAAAAACTGTTTTTT.

This clone was picked up one time. The J gene is TRBJ2-3, the V gene TRBV5-6, with D possibly being TRBD1 or TRBD2 (5 bases each). V dropped 7 bases and J dropped 2 bases, with 17 bases sitting between them. Germline V CDR1 and CDR2: SGHDT, YYEEEE. The CDR3 consists of 15 residues. CDR3 DNA: TGTGCCAGCCCCCTCCCGGGACCCGACACAGATACGCAGTATTTT. Its protein is CASPLPGPDTDTQYF.

V gene TRBV5-1 combines with J gene TRBJ2-5; the D is unclear. CDR3 size: 14 residues. Trimming shortened V by 1 base and J by 2 bases, and 9 bases separated the two germline ends. Germline V gene data show CDR1 as SGHRS and CDR2 as YFSETQ. The CDR3 coding sequence is TGCGCCAGCAGCTTGATCCCCAGTCAAGAGACCCAGTACTTC. Translation: CASSLIPSQETQYF. Complete variable domain (other parts from reference TRBV5-1 and TRBJ2-5): KAGVTQTPRYLIKTRGQQVTLSCSPISGHRSVSWYQQTPGQGLQFLFEYFSETQRNKGNFPGRFSGRQFSNSRSEMNVSTLELGDSALYLCASSLIPSQETQYFGPGTRLLVL.

This chain joins TRBV2 and TRBJ1-1; no reliable D call. V lost 9 bases and J 6 bases, leaving 17 bases between the germline ends. The germline CDR1 and CDR2 sequences are SNHLY and FYNNEI. CDR3 length: 13 residues. The CDR3 nucleotides read TGTGCCAGTCAAGAGACGGACGAGGCTGAAGCTTTCTTT. Amino acids: CASQETDEAEAFF.

The V call is TRBV19, the J call TRBJ1-4; D is uncertain. This CDR3 spans 14 amino acids. The V end lost 2 bases, the J end lost 8 bases, and 12 bases lay between the germline ends. CDR1 LNHDA and CDR2 SQIVND come from the germline V gene (reference sequence). CDR3 residues: CASSIRGRGEKLFF. Written as DNA, the CDR3 is TGTGCCAGTAGTATACGAGGGCGCGGGGAAAAACTGTTTTTT.

As for this clone: This same CDR3 is encoded by further DNA sequences in the sample. The V gene is TRBV4-1, the J gene TRBJ1-1; D might be TRBD1 (5 bases). Germline V gene sequence: CDR1 MGHRA, CDR2 YSYEKL. Trimming left V 1 base short and J 3 bases short, with 21 bases between. This CDR3 contains 18 residues. The CDR3 spells CASSQVLAWGYGDTEAFF. The CDR3 DNA reads TGCGCCAGCAGCCAAGTTCTCGCGTGGGGGTACGGAGACACTGAAGCTTTCTTT.

V gene TRBV4-3 combines with J gene TRBJ1-5; the D is unclear. V shed 0 bases and J shed 0 bases, with 6 bases lying between them. Germline CDR1 LGHNA, CDR2 YSLEER. This CDR3 is built from 15 residues. The CDR3: CASSQETDSNQPQHF. CDR3 nucleotide sequence: TGCGCCAGCAGCCAAGAAACTGATAGCAATCAGCCCCAGCATTTT.

The genes are TRBV2 and TRBJ2-7; TRBD1 might be the D (7 bases). V was shortened by 5 bases and J by 6 bases, with 17 bases between the two germline ends. Per the germline V gene, CDR1 is SNHLY and CDR2 is FYNNEI. The CDR3 consists of 14 residues. CDR3 loop: CASSSSRGDREQYF. The DNA of the CDR3 is TGTGCCAGCAGTTCTTCCAGGGGGGATCGCGAGCAGTACTTC.

V usage is TRBV6-1 and J usage is TRBJ1-1, with no clear D. Trimming removed 3 bases from V and 4 bases from J, with 18 bases in between. CDR1 and CDR2 (germline): MNHNS, SASEGT. The CDR3 runs to 16 residues. This chain's CDR3 is CASSEAGALWSTEAFF. CDR3 nucleotide sequence: TGTGCCAGCAGTGAGGCCGGTGCCTTATGGAGCACTGAAGCTTTCTTT.

The V gene is TRBV9, the J gene TRBJ2-3; tentative D call: TRBD1 (5 bases). The CDR3 extends over 14 amino acids. V gave up 5 bases and J gave up 6 bases, with 16 bases separating them. In germline, CDR1 is SGDLS, CDR2 YYNGEE. CDR3 sequence reads: CASRKGLLDDTQYF. Here the CDR3 DNA reads TGTGCCAGCAGGAAGGGGCTCCTCGACGATACGCAGTATTTT. Looking up the rest from reference TRBV9 and TRBJ2-3 gives the full variable domain: DSGVTQTPKHLITATGQRVTLRCSPRSGDLSVYWYQQSLDQGLQFLIQYYNGEERAKGNILERFSAQQFPDLHSELNLSSLELGDSALYFCASRKGLLDDTQYFGPGTRLTVL.

V gene TRBV5-6 combines with J gene TRBJ1-2; 11 bases fit TRBD1. Germline V lookup: CDR1 SGHDT, CDR2 YYEEEE. With 0 bases clipped from V and 4 bases from J, the junction kept 5 bases outside the gene matches. This CDR3 region has 16 residues. In DNA form, the CDR3 reads TGTGCCAGCAGCTTGGCCGGGGACAGGGGGTCCTATGGCTACACCTTC. Its translation: CASSLAGDRGSYGYTF.

The rearrangement joins TRBV2 to TRBJ2-7; D is undetermined. The CDR3 runs to 12 residues. With 6 bases removed from V and 7 bases from J, the gap between germline ends came to 13 bases. Germline CDR1 and CDR2: SNHLY and FYNNEI. CDR3: CASRAGPQEQYF. In DNA form, the CDR3 reads TGTGCCAGCAGGGCCGGACCTCAAGAGCAGTACTTC.

The chain couples TRBV7-9 to TRBJ2-7; the match to TRBD1 covers 9 bases. Germline trimming cut 5 bases from V and 7 bases from J; bases unmatched to any gene: 3. CDR3 length equals 12 residues. Germline V gene data show CDR1 as SEHNR and CDR2 as FQNEAQ (reference sequence). The CDR3 DNA follows: TGTGCCAGCAGCCCACAGGGGGCTGAGCAGTACTTC. Translating gives CASSPQGAEQYF.

This clone was recorded a few times. J is TRBJ2-4 and V is TRBV10-3; tentatively, D is TRBD1 or TRBD2 (5 bases each). Trimming removed 3 bases from V and 5 bases from J, with 8 bases in between. The CDR3 is made up of 13 amino acids. CDR1 is ENHRY, CDR2 SYGVKD, per germline. This chain's CDR3 is CAISDRDENIQYF. The CDR3 bases are TGTGCCATCAGTGATAGGGACGAAAACATTCAGTACTTC.